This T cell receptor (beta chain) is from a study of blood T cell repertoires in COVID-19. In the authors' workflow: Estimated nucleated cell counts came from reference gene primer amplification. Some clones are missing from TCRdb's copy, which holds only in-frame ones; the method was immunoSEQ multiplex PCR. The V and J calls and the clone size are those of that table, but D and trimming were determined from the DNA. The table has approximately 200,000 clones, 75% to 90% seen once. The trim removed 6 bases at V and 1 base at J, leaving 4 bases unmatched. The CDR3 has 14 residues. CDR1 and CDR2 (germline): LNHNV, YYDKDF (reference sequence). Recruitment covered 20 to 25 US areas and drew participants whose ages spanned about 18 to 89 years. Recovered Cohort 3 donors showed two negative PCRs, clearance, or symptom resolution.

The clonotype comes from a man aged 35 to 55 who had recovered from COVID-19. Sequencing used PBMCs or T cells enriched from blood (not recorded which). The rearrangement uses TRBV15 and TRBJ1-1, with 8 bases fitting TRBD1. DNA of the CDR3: TGTGCCACCAGGCCGGGACAGGCGAACACTGAAGCTTTCTTT. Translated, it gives CATRPGQANTEAFF.